This TCR beta chain derives from a study of blood T cell repertoires in COVID-19. V lost 6 bases to trimming and J lost 4 bases, with 16 bases between them. This CDR3 has 14 residues. Germline V gives CDR1 MDHEN, CDR2 SYDVKM. Using immunoSEQ multiplex PCR, the repertoire was profiled, and TCRdb retains in-frame clones only, with some absent. The data contain about 270,000 clones, about four fifths of them singletons. This clone was seen only a few times. Material: peripheral blood. The origin of this receptor is a woman between 50 and 59 years old who had recovered from COVID-19. V and J are TRBV28 and TRBJ2-7; D perhaps matches TRBD2 (6 bases). CDR3 coding DNA: TGTGCCAGCAGGCCCGGGACTGGGAAATACGAGCAGTACTTC. It codes for CASRPGTGKYEQYF.